This passage covers 2 T cell receptor beta chains from one sample sequenced in a study of blood T cell repertoires in COVID-19. Generated by immunoSEQ multiplex PCR, the TCRdb table keeps only in-frame clones and is missing some. The sample has over 250,000 clones, around 87% seen once. The sequenced sample consisted of PBMCs or T cells enriched from blood (not recorded which). These receptors were taken from a young woman who had recovered from COVID-19.

A single count supports this clone. The chain joins TRBV19 to TRBJ2-1; 9 bases match TRBD1. The CDR3 is made up of 16 amino acids. V dropped 1 base and J dropped 5; count of bases not matched to a gene: 6. Germline V CDR1 and CDR2: LNHDA, SQIVND (reference sequence). The CDR3 nucleotides read TGTGCCAGTAGTATAGCGGGGACAGGGACGGACAATGAGCAGTTCTTC. Translation: CASSIAGTGTDNEQFF.

This chain uses TRBV19 with TRBJ2-1; maybe TRBD2 (5 bases). The germline V gene has CDR1 LNHDA and CDR2 SQIVND (reference sequence). V was cut by 5 bases and J by 8 bases, with 19 bases left in between. This CDR3 has 15 residues. CDR3 bases: TGTGCCAGTAGTCAAGAGGGCCTACCGGGGTATGAGCAGTTCTTC. This sequence encodes CASSQEGLPGYEQFF.